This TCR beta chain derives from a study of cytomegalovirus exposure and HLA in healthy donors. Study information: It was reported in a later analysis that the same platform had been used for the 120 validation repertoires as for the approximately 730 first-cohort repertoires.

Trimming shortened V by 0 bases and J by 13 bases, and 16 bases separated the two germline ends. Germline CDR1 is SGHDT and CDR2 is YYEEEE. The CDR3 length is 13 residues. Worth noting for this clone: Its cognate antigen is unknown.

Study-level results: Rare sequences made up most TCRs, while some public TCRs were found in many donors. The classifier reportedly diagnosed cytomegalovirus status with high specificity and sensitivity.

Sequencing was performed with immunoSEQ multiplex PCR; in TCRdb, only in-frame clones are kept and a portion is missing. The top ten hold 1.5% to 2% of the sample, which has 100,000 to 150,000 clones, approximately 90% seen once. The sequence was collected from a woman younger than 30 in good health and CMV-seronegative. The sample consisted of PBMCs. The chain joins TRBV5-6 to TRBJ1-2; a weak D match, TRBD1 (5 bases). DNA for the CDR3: TGTGCCAGCAGCTTGGTAGGGGCTCAGGTCCCCACCTTC. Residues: CASSLVGAQVPTF. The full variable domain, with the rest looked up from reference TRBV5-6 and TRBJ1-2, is DAGVTQSPTHLIKTRGQQVTLRCSPKSGHDTVSWYQQALGQGPQFIFQYYEEEERQRGNFPDRFSGHQFPNYSSELNVNALLLGDSALYLCASSLVGAQVPTFGSGTRLTVV.